This T cell receptor beta chain was obtained from a study of blood T cell repertoires in COVID-19. Study-level information: COVID-19 samples, acute and convalescent, were from the United States, Italy and Spain. T cells, B-cell-depleted T cells, or PBMCs supplied cDNA or gDNA.

With 5 bases removed from V and 5 bases from J, the gap between germline ends came to 9 bases. Per the germline V gene, CDR1 is SGHVS and CDR2 is FQNEAQ. The CDR3 is 13 residues long. Per the authors' pipeline: Reference gene primer amplification yielded estimated nucleated cell counts. Clones were read by immunoSEQ multiplex PCR, and TCRdb kept only the in-frame ones, dropping some. D and trimming come from the DNA, and the V and J calls and clone size come from that table. The sample has approximately 50,000 clones; approximately 85% are singletons. This chain joins TRBV7-8 and TRBJ2-2; no reliable D call. Sequences were obtained from peripheral blood. This receptor was obtained from a human donor in a cohort sampled during active COVID-19. This CDR3 is CASSRTETGELFF. CDR3 nucleotides: TGTGCCAGCAGCCGGACGGAGACCGGGGAGCTGTTTTTT. The variable domain in full, completed from reference TRBV7-8 and TRBJ2-2, reads GAGVSQSPRYKVAKRGQDVALRCDPISGHVSLFWYQQALGQGPEFLTYFQNEAQLDKSGLPSDRFFAERPEGSVSTLKIQRTQQEDSAVYLCASSRTETGELFFGEGSRLTVL.